These T cell receptor beta chains were read from a single sample in a study of T cells in Graves' hyperthyroidism and ophthalmopathy. TCRdb re-analysed the multiplex PCR reads in MiXCR, keeping a single row per CDR3 protein. The table lists roughly 840,000 distinct CDR3 sequences, 35% to 40% of them singletons. The sequenced material came from blood. The receptors shown here come from a man aged 18 to 35 with Graves' hyperthyroidism. CDR3s include the opening cysteine and the closing phenylalanine or tryptophan. A D gene is named only where the DNA matches it firmly. Only some rows state a clone size, as once, few, many or a class for expanded clones.

clone_size d_call j_call v_call cdr3_nt cdr3_aa
NA TRBD2 TRBJ2-5 TRBV7-2 TGTGCCAGCAGCTTACAGGAGCGGGGGCAAGAGACCCAGTACTTC CASSLQERGQETQYF
many TRBD1 TRBJ1-1 TRBV7-3 TGTGCCAGCAGCGCCGGGGCGGGACAGGAAGCTTTCTTT CASSAGAGQEAFF
few NA TRBJ1-4 TRBV4-1 TGCGCCAGCAGCCCCAGGGTCGCAACTAATGAAAAACTGTTTTTT CASSPRVATNEKLFF
NA NA TRBJ1-1 TRBV25-1 TGTGCCAGCGAAAGTTTAAAAGGGGGCACTGAAGCTTTCTTT CASESLKGGTEAFF
NA NA TRBJ1-1 TRBV9 TGTGCCAGCAGCGCCCCGGACGGAATGAACACTGAAGCTTTCTTT CASSAPDGMNTEAFF
once NA TRBJ1-1 TRBV25-1 TGTGCCAGCAAGCGGACAACTAGCGGGAACACTGAAGCTTTCTTT CASKRTTSGNTEAFF
NA NA TRBJ1-1 TRBV7-2 TGTGCCAGCACCCCTTATGGGTTTGTAGAGACTGAAGCTTTCTTT CASTPYGFVETEAFF
many TRBD2 TRBJ2-5 TRBV2 TGTGCCAGTGGACTAGCGGGGGGGTCGGAGACCCAGTACTTC CASGLAGGSETQYF
many TRBD1 TRBJ2-7 TRBV5-1 TGCGCCAGCAGCATCGGACAGGGAGAGGACGAGCAGTACTTC CASSIGQGEDEQYF
many NA TRBJ2-6 TRBV15 TGTGCCACCAGTACTCCCGGGGCCAACGTCCTGACTTTC CATSTPGANVLTF
NA NA TRBJ2-3 TRBV15 TGTGCCACCAGCAGAGTCCCCCCTAGCACAGATACGCAGTATTTT CATSRVPPSTDTQYF
NA TRBD2 TRBJ2-5 TRBV10-3 TGTGCCATCAGAACCGGGACTAGCGGGTTGGAGACCCAGTACTTC CAIRTGTSGLETQYF
few NA TRBJ2-7 TRBV9 TGTGCCAGCAGCGTAGCCAGGGAGCCCTACGAGCAGTACTTC CASSVAREPYEQYF
many NA TRBJ1-1 TRBV19 TGTGCCACCCGGGGGGGCACTGAAGCTTTCTTT CATRGGTEAFF
few TRBD2 TRBJ2-1 TRBV11-2 TGTGCCAGCAGCTTACCGACTAGCGATGAGCAGTTCTTC CASSLPTSDEQFF
NA TRBD1 TRBJ1-6 TRBV20-1 TGCAGTGTTAGAGACCTAACAGGGGGCGGGAATTCACCCCTCCACTTT CSVRDLTGGGNSPLHF
many NA TRBJ1-2 TRBV15 TGTGCCACCAGCAGAATGGGGCCCCCTTATGGCTACACCTTC CATSRMGPPYGYTF
NA NA TRBJ2-7 TRBV5-5 TGTGCCAGCAGCGCGCCGAACAGGGCCTCCGAGCAGTACTTC CASSAPNRASEQYF
many NA TRBJ1-2 TRBV5-1 TGCGCCAGCAGGCTATTGACAGGCTATGGCTACACCTTC CASRLLTGYGYTF
NA TRBD2 TRBJ2-5 TRBV11-1 TGTGCCAGCAGCTCGTCTTATAGCGGGGGGGCGGAGGGAGAGACCCAGTACTTC CASSSSYSGGAEGETQYF
NA NA TRBJ2-2 TRBV4-1 TGCGCCAGCAGCCAAGAGGGGAAGGTCAGCACCGGGGAGCTGTTTTTT CASSQEGKVSTGELFF
NA NA TRBJ1-6 TRBV14 TGTGCCAGCTCAGATACCGCCAGCAGGAATTCACCCCTCCACTTT CASSDTASRNSPLHF
many TRBD1 TRBJ2-7 TRBV24-1 TGTGCCACCAGTGCTGGCAGGGGGAGCGAGCAGTACTTC CATSAGRGSEQYF
NA NA TRBJ1-1 TRBV9 TGTGCCAGCAGAATGCCCGGGGGCGCTGAAGCTTTCTTT CASRMPGGAEAFF
NA NA TRBJ2-7 TRBV9 TGTGCCAGCAGCGTAGAGCCGGGAGCCTACGAGCAGTACTTC CASSVEPGAYEQYF
few NA TRBJ2-2 TRBV7-6 TGTGCCAGCAGCTCCAGCGGGTACACCGGGGAGCTGTTTTTT CASSSSGYTGELFF
many TRBD1 TRBJ1-1 TRBV2 TGTGCCAGCAGTCAGGGACAGAGCACTGAAGCTTTCTTT CASSQGQSTEAFF
many NA TRBJ1-1 TRBV10-2 TGCGCCAGCACCCACACGGTGGTGAACACTGAAGCTTTCTTT CASTHTVVNTEAFF
many NA TRBJ2-7 TRBV29-1 TGCAGCGTTGAACGAGAGGTCCCCTACGAGCAGTACTTC CSVEREVPYEQYF
once TRBD1 TRBJ1-3 TRBV7-9 TGTGCCAGCACGGGACAGGCGATCTCTGGAAACACCATATATTTT CASTGQAISGNTIYF
NA TRBD1 TRBJ1-4 TRBV7-2 TGTGCCAGCAGCCACAGGGGCAATGCAACTAATGAAAAACTGTTTTTT CASSHRGNATNEKLFF
NA NA TRBJ1-2 TRBV13 TGTGCCAGCAGCTTTCCGGGCGTGGGTTATGGCTACACCTTC CASSFPGVGYGYTF
many NA TRBJ2-6 TRBV19 TGTGCCAGTAGCTCCTTGAGACGGAGCTCTGGGGCCAACGTCCTGACTTTC CASSSLRRSSGANVLTF
NA NA TRBJ2-7 TRBV15 TGTGCCACCAGCAGAGATCAGGTTTACGAGCAGTACTTC CATSRDQVYEQYF
many TRBD1 TRBJ1-1 TRBV7-8 TGTGCCAGCAGCTCGACAGGGAGGACTGAAGCTTTCTTT CASSSTGRTEAFF
NA NA TRBJ2-5 TRBV5-1 TGCGCCAGCAGCTTGGGGACAGTGAAAACCCAAGAGACCCAGTACTTC CASSLGTVKTQETQYF
few TRBD1 TRBJ2-5 TRBV2 TGTGCCAGCTCCGGGACAGGGTTAACGCAGACCCAGTACTTC CASSGTGLTQTQYF
NA NA TRBJ1-6 TRBV9 TGTGCCAGCAGAAAAGGGAAGGATAATTCACCCCTCCACTTT CASRKGKDNSPLHF
NA NA TRBJ1-2 TRBV10-3 TGTGCCATCAGTGATTCCGGGCTGAGCTATGGCTACACCTTC CAISDSGLSYGYTF
many NA TRBJ1-2 TRBV29-1 TGCAGCGTTGAGAGACAGCCCGATGGCTACACCTTC CSVERQPDGYTF
many NA TRBJ2-7 TRBV7-9 TGTGCCAGCAAGGGGCTGGCCTACGAGCAGTACTTC CASKGLAYEQYF
NA NA TRBJ1-2 TRBV12-3/TRBV12-4 TGTGCCAGCAGGGGTGGGACTCGGTATAAGACCTTC CASRGGTRYKTF
NA NA TRBJ2-7 TRBV29-1 TGCAGCCCTTTTGGGGCCACCTACGAGCAGTACTTC CSPFGATYEQYF
NA NA TRBJ1-6 TRBV2 TGTGCCAGCAGCTTAGGACCTGCGGCCTATAATTCACCCCTCCACTTT CASSLGPAAYNSPLHF
few TRBD2 TRBJ2-5 TRBV6-5 TGTGCCAGCAGTTTAGGCCTAGCGGGGGTTGGGGAGACCCAGTACTTC CASSLGLAGVGETQYF
few NA TRBJ2-7 TRBV5-1 TGCGCCAGCAGCTTGGGCTCTGGCAGGGACCCCTACGAGCAGTACTTC CASSLGSGRDPYEQYF
NA NA TRBJ1-4 TRBV5-1 TGCGCCAGCAGCTTGGAGGCTAGCGGTTTT CASSLEASGF
NA NA TRBJ1-1 TRBV4-3 TGCGCCAGCAGCCAAGTTCCCTTCAACACTGAAGCTTTCTTT CASSQVPFNTEAFF
NA NA TRBJ1-2 TRBV29-1 TGCAGCGTACATCCTTCGGGGGTGACCGGGGATGGCGACTATGGCTACACCTTC CSVHPSGVTGDGDYGYTF
few NA TRBJ2-5 TRBV11-3 TGTGCCAGCAGCTTAGGGGAGATGGGATTGGGGGAGACCCAGTACTTC CASSLGEMGLGETQYF
NA NA TRBJ1-5 TRBV20-1 TGCAGTGCTAGAGATGGACCGGGGGGGGGCAATCAGCCCCAGCATTTT CSARDGPGGGNQPQHF
NA NA TRBJ2-5 TRBV20-1 TGCAGTGCTAGAGTCCGGACAGAGGCGGAGACCCAGTACTTC CSARVRTEAETQYF
few NA TRBJ1-1 TRBV6-1 TGTGCCAGCACCGACGGACTGTACACTGAAGCTTTCTTT CASTDGLYTEAFF
NA NA TRBJ2-7 TRBV12-3/TRBV12-4 TGTGCCAGCAGCCTCGTTGACAGACCCTACGAGCAGTACTTC CASSLVDRPYEQYF
NA TRBD1 TRBJ1-2 TRBV20-1 TGCAGTGCTTTGGACAGGGGGATCAGTGGCTACACCTTC CSALDRGISGYTF
many NA TRBJ2-5 TRBV2 TGTGCCAGCAGTGACCAAGAGACCCAGTACTTC CASSDQETQYF
NA NA TRBJ2-6 TRBV10-3 TGTGCCAGCAGTGATGACAACTCTGGGGCCAACGTCCTGACTTTC CASSDDNSGANVLTF
NA NA TRBJ1-6 TRBV19 TGTGCCAGTAGTATCCCCGGAACAGCGAGTTCACCCCTCCACTTT CASSIPGTASSPLHF
NA NA TRBJ2-7 TRBV2 TGTGCCAGCAGCCATCCAACCCGGGACAGGACTAGGGAGCAGTACTTC CASSHPTRDRTREQYF